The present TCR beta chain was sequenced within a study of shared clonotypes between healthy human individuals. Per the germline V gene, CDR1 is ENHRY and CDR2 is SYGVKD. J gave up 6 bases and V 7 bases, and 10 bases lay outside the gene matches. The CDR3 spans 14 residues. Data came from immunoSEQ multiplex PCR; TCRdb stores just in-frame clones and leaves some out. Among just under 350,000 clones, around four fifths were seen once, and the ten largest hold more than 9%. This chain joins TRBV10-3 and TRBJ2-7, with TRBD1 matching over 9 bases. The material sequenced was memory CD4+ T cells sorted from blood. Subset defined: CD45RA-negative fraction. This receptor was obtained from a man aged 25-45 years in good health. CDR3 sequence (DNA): TGTGCCATCACCAAGGGACAGGGATTCGTCGAGCAGTACTTC. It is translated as CAITKGQGFVEQYF.